The 7 T cell receptor beta chains reported below all come from one sample, sequenced in a study of T cells in Graves' hyperthyroidism and ophthalmopathy. TCR beta CDR3 sequences were amplified from RNA transcripts. An initial round of RT-PCR targeting the TCR CDR3 relied on the HTBI primer set. MiXCR, applied by TCRdb to the multiplex PCR reads, yields one record per CDR3 protein. Of about 690,000 distinct CDR3 sequences in the sample, around 16% were seen once. The material sequenced was blood. These receptors all come from a man in his forties or fifties with Graves' hyperthyroidism.

This clonotype occurred a few times. The gene calls are TRBV24-1 and TRBJ2-5, with no clear D. Per germline, CDR1 KGHDR and CDR2 SFDVKD. V was trimmed by 1 base and J by 4 bases, leaving 6 bases between them. The length of the CDR3 is 13 residues. Written as DNA, the CDR3 is TGTGCCACCAGTGATTTATGGATAGAGACCCAGTACTTC. Protein product: CATSDLWIETQYF.

Only a few counts were recorded for this clonotype. This is likely a read error, given that the CDR3 carries no conserved phenylalanine or tryptophan at its end. Here the CDR3 reads CASSAGRRTEAFL. The DNA of the CDR3 is TGTGCCAGCAGCGCAGGGAGGCGAACTGAAGCTTTCCTT. The V gene is TRBV9, the J gene TRBJ1-1; possible D gene TRBD1, 5 bases. The CDR3 runs to 13 residues. The germline gives CDR1 SGDLS, CDR2 YYNGEE. Trimming took 3 bases from V and 5 from J, leaving 11 bases between them.

With respect to this clonotype: A read error may be the cause here, since a much bigger clone is one base away. This chain uses TRBV28 with TRBJ2-3; 8 nucleotides match TRBD1. Germline V gene data show CDR1 as MDHEN and CDR2 as SYDVKM. The CDR3 is made up of 14 amino acids. The CDR3 DNA reads TGTGCCAGCGGGGCAGGGGGCTCCATAGATACGCAGGATTTT. This codes for CASGAGGSIDTQDF.

This clonotype was observed a handful of times. V and J are TRBV28 and TRBJ2-7; 8 bases match TRBD2. Germline CDR1 reads MDHEN; CDR2 reads SYDVKM. J was trimmed by 5 bases and V by 7 bases; bases with no gene match: 10. The CDR3 is 14 amino acids. Here the CDR3 DNA reads TGTGCCAGCAACCCGGGGGGGGCGCTGGACGAGCAGTACTTC. Its protein is CASNPGGALDEQYF.

This clonotype was found a few times. This rearrangement joins TRBV5-1 to TRBJ2-7; TRBD1 agrees at 10 bases. Losses at the gene ends were 2 bases for V and 6 bases for J; bases not matched to a gene: 11. The germline V gene has CDR1 SGHRS and CDR2 YFSETQ. The CDR3 totals 16 residues. Written as DNA, the CDR3 is TGCGCCAGCAGCTTAAACCCGGGACAGGGGTTCTCCGAGCAGTACTTC. Protein: CASSLNPGQGFSEQYF.

In this sample, this clonotype turned up many times. The rearrangement uses TRBV7-9 and TRBJ1-1; TRBD1 agrees at 8 bases. Germline CDR1 SEHNR, CDR2 FQNEAQ (reference sequence). The CDR3 has 13 residues. Losses at the gene ends were 3 bases for V and 12 bases for J; bases not matched to a gene: 9. CDR3 loop: CASSFGETGGSFF. The CDR3 nucleotides are TGTGCCAGCAGCTTTGGCGAAACAGGGGGTTCTTTCTTT.

This clonotype has a count of ten or more. The chain has TRBV7-9 and TRBJ2-7, with 11 bases fitting TRBD1. The J segment lost 3 bases and the V segment lost 5 bases, leaving 6 bases of the junction unmatched. This CDR3 has 15 amino acids. Germline lookup yields CDR1 SEHNR and CDR2 FQNEAQ (reference sequence). CDR3 protein: CASSQSGTGGYEQYF. The CDR3 region has the DNA TGTGCCAGCAGCCAAAGCGGGACAGGGGGCTACGAGCAGTACTTC.